These 10 T cell receptor beta chains share one sample of origin, sequenced in a study of shared clonotypes between healthy human individuals. TCRdb's copy holds only in-frame clones and misses some; the assay was immunoSEQ multiplex PCR. The sample lists 2 million to 2.5 million clones; approximately 95% were seen once. Input material: naive CD4+ T cells sorted from blood. The subset is: CD45RA+ positively selected. The receptors originated from a man between 18 and 35 years old in good health.

Remarks on this clone: Distinct nucleotide sequences in the sample also encode this CDR3. The V gene is TRBV2, the J gene TRBJ1-2; 8 bases map to TRBD1. V dropped 3 bases and J dropped 3; count of bases not matched to a gene: 0. The length of the CDR3 is 13 residues. Germline CDR1 and CDR2: SNHLY and FYNNEI. The CDR3 DNA sequence: TGTGCCAGCAGTGAGGACAGGGACTATGGCTACACCTTC. It yields the protein CASSEDRDYGYTF.

The CDR3 spells CASSLKSSEQFF. The DNA of the CDR3 is TGTGCCAGCAGCTTGAAGTCGAGTGAGCAGTTCTTC. This chain uses TRBV11-3 with TRBJ2-1; D not certain. V lost 3 bases, J lost 9 bases, and 9 bases lay in between. In germline, CDR1 is SGHNT, CDR2 YENEEA. This CDR3 contains 12 residues.

This chain connects TRBV6-6 to TRBJ2-3; D is unresolved. The CDR3 consists of 12 residues. Germline values: CDR1 MNHNY, CDR2 SVGAGI (reference sequence). Between the trimmed V and J ends, which lost 6 bases and 2 bases, there was a span of 6 bases. This chain's CDR3 is CASSPFTDTQYF. The CDR3 nucleotides are TGTGCCAGCAGCCCCTTCACAGATACGCAGTATTTT.

Concerning this clone: The sample has other DNA sequences that encode this CDR3 too. V and J are TRBV5-1 and TRBJ2-7; D tentatively reads TRBD1 or TRBD2 (6 bases each). Germline V gene sequence: CDR1 SGHRS, CDR2 YFSETQ. This CDR3 comprises 14 residues. The ends were cut back, 2 bases at V and 0 bases at J, with 9 bases in the middle. DNA for the CDR3: TGCGCCAGCAGCTTCGGGGGCAGCTCCTACGAGCAGTACTTC. It specifies CASSFGGSSYEQYF.

About this clone itself: This sample includes further DNA sequences coding for the same CDR3. The CDR3 sequence: CASSESGGSGNTIYF. CDR3 coding DNA: TGCGCCAGCAGTGAGTCGGGGGGAAGTGGAAACACCATATATTTT. This sequence joins TRBV10-1 and TRBJ1-3; weak D call: TRBD1 (5 bases). The V gene's germline CDR1 is WNHNN and CDR2 SYGVQD (reference sequence). V lost 0 bases, J lost 3 bases, and 9 bases lay in between. This CDR3 contains 15 residues.

The chain links TRBV10-3 to TRBJ1-2, with 7 bases matching TRBD1. The germline gives CDR1 ENHRY, CDR2 SYGVKD. With V trimmed by 4 bases and J by 5 bases, 13 bases remained unmatched. The CDR3 has 16 residues. The CDR3 loop reads CAISVDRTTGVYGYTF. In DNA form, the CDR3 reads TGTGCCATCAGTGTGGACAGGACCACGGGAGTTTATGGCTACACCTTC.

In this sample, this clone turned up once. This chain uses TRBV5-1 with TRBJ2-6, with TRBD1 matching 7 bases. The CDR3 runs 17 residues. The germline CDR1 and CDR2 sequences are SGHRS and YFSETQ. V lost 5 bases, J lost 0 bases, and 8 bases stayed unmatched. CDR3 nucleotide sequence: TGCGCCAGCAGGACAGGGAACCCTTTCTCTGGGGCCAACGTCCTGACTTTC. Residues: CASRTGNPFSGANVLTF.

This sequence joins TRBV29-1 and TRBJ2-2; D gene unclear. Germline V CDR1 and CDR2: SQVTM, ANQGSEA. This CDR3 has 13 residues. The V gene lost 3 bases and the J gene lost 2 bases, with 7 bases spanning the gap. The CDR3 DNA reads as TGCAGCGTTGACGCCAGCAACACCGGGGAGCTGTTTTTT. Translation gives CSVDASNTGELFF.

The CDR3 DNA follows: TGTGCCAGCAGCTTCGGAGGAGGGGGTGGCTCAAGTGGCTACACCTTC. This sequence encodes CASSFGGGGGSSGYTF. The chain carries TRBV5-6 and TRBJ1-2; the D gene is possibly TRBD1 (6 bases). Trimming pared 2 bases from V and 7 bases from J, leaving 21 bases between. Germline V gene sequence: CDR1 SGHDT, CDR2 YYEEEE. The CDR3 covers 16 residues.

This chain joins TRBV7-2 and TRBJ2-1; 9 bases align to TRBD2. The germline V gene encodes CDR1 SGHTA and CDR2 FQGNSA. CDR3 length: 15 amino acids. V shed 5 bases and J 8 bases; nucleotides not matched to a gene: 10. CDR3 coding DNA: TGTGCCAGCAGCGAGGCGGTAGCGGGAGTCGATGAGCAGTTCTTC. Translating gives CASSEAVAGVDEQFF.